This T cell receptor (beta chain) appears in the sequencing data of a study of T cell clonality in common variable immunodeficiency. Of note for this clone: Antigen unknown. The CDR3 end falls 3 residues outside the read, so it is completed with the germline J gene.

TCRdb's table, derived via immunoSEQ multiplex PCR, lists solely in-frame clones and lacks some. The sample yields about 52,000 clones, without any singletons. Study conclusions and caveats: CVID subjects showed higher TCRbeta clonality than healthy controls.

CDR3 length: 16 amino acids. V lost 3 bases, J lost 6 bases, and 9 bases stayed unmatched. Looked up from germline, CDR1 is SNHLY and CDR2 is FYNNEI. Material: peripheral blood mononuclear cells. The clonotype comes from a person aged 18-70 years in good health. The chain is built from TRBV2 and TRBJ2-1; 9 nucleotides line up with TRBD1. The CDR3 sequence: CASSEFGTGNGNEQFF. The sequenced part of the CDR3 DNA is TGTGCCAGCAGTGAGTTTGGGACAGGGAACGGCAATGAG.